This T cell receptor (beta chain) comes out of a study of long-term antiretroviral therapy in people with HIV. This CDR3 region has 15 residues. The germline gives CDR1 MNHEY, CDR2 SVGAGI. V was cut by 4 bases and J by 0 bases, with 13 bases left in between. Whole-study results and caveats: Whereas controls had wider CDR3 length ranges, HIV repertoires had narrower ones. Relative to transplant donor controls, diversity remained lower despite increasing after ART.

This clone has a single count. Antigen: not known. Survey-level immunoSEQ v3.0 assays were run. The target of sequencing was about 35,000-50,000 T-cell genomes per sample. TCRdb's copy holds only in-frame clones and misses some; the assay was immunoSEQ multiplex PCR. The repertoire holds over 10,000 clones, with 60% to 85% as singletons. HIV-positive participants all received treatment in the United States. The J gene is TRBJ2-7, the V gene TRBV6-5; weak D call: TRBD1 (6 bases). Specimen: unsorted PBMCs, collected 0.8 years before starting antiretroviral therapy. This clonotype was obtained from a woman between 40 and 55 years old with HIV. The CDR3 loop is CASSSLKQGSYEQYF. Written as DNA, the CDR3 is TGTGCCAGCAGTTCTCTAAAACAGGGCTCCTACGAGCAGTACTTC.